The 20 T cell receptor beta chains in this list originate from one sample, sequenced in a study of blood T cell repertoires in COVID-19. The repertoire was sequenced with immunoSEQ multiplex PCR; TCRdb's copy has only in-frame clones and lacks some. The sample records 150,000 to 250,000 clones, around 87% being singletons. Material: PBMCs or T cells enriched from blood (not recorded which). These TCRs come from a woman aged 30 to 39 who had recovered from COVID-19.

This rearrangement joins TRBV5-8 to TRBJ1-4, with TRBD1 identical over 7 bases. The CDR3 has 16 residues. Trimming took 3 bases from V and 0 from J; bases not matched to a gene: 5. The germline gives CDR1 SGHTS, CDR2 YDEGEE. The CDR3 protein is CASSSGQTATNEKLFF. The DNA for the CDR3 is TGTGCCAGCAGCTCGGGACAGACAGCAACTAATGAAAAACTGTTTTTT.

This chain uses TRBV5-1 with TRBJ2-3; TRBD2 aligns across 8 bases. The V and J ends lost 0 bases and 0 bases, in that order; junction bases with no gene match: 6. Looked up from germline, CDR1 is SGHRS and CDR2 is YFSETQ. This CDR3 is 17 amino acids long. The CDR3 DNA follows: TGCGCCAGCAGCTTGGCTTTGGCTAGCGGGAGCACAGATACGCAGTATTTT. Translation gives CASSLALASGSTDTQYF. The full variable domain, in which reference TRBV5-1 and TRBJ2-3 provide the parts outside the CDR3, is KAGVTQTPRYLIKTRGQQVTLSCSPISGHRSVSWYQQTPGQGLQFLFEYFSETQRNKGNFPGRFSGRQFSNSRSEMNVSTLELGDSALYLCASSLALASGSTDTQYFGPGTRLTVL.

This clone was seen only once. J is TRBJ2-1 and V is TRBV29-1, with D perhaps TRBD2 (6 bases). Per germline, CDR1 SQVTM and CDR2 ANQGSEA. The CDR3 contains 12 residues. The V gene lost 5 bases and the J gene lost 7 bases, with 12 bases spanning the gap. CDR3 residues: CSVRETVNEQFF. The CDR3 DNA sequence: TGCAGCGTTCGGGAGACTGTGAATGAGCAGTTCTTC.

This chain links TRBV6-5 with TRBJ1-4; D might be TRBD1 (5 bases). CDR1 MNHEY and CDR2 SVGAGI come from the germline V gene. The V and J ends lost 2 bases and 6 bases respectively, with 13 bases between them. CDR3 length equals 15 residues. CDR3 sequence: CASSYRRGGDEKLFF. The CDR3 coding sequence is TGTGCCAGCAGTTACCGAAGGGGAGGGGATGAAAAACTGTTTTTT.

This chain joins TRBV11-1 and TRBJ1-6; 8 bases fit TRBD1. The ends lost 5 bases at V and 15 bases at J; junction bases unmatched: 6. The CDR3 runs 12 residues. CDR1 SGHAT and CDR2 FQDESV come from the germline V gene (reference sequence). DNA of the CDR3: TGTGCCAGCAGCGGCAGGGGGCGACTCCTCCACTTT. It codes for CASSGRGRLLHF. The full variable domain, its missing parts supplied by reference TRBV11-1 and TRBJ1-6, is EAEVAQSPRYKITEKSQAVAFWCDPISGHATLYWYRQILGQGPELLVQFQDESVVDDSQLPKDRFSAERLKGVDSTLKIQPAELGDSAMYLCASSGRGRLLHFGNGTRLTVT.

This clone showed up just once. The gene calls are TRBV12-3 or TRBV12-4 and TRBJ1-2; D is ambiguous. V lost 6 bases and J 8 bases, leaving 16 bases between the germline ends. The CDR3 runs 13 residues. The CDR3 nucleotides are TGTGCCAGCAGCAAGAGGGTCTCGGGGGGCTACACCTTC. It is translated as CASSKRVSGGYTF.

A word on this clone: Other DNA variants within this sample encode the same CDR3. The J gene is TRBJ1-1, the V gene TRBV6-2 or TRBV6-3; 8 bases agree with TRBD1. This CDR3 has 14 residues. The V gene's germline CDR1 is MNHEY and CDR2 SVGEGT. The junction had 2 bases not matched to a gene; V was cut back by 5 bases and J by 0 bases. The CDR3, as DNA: TGTGCCAGCAGTAGGACAGGGCTGAACACTGAAGCTTTCTTT. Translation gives CASSRTGLNTEAFF.

CDR3 DNA sequence: TGTGCCAGCAGGGAGAGACAGGGGGCGTCCTCACAGCCCCAGCATTTT. Its protein product is CASRERQGASSQPQHF. V and J are TRBV2 and TRBJ1-5; TRBD1 matches 10 bases. The CDR3 is 16 amino acids. Per the germline V gene, CDR1 is SNHLY and CDR2 is FYNNEI. With V trimmed by 6 bases and J by 7 bases, 12 bases remained unmatched.

The CDR3 nucleotides read TGTGCCAGCAGTCTTTCTTCCGGGACAGGGGAAATTCGTCAGCCCCAGCATTTT. It translates to CASSLSSGTGEIRQPQHF. V gene TRBV27 combines with J gene TRBJ1-5; 10 nucleotides align to TRBD1. CDR3 size: 18 residues. Germline values: CDR1 MNHEY, CDR2 SMNVEV (reference sequence). V dropped 5 bases and J dropped 6; count of bases not matched to a gene: 16.

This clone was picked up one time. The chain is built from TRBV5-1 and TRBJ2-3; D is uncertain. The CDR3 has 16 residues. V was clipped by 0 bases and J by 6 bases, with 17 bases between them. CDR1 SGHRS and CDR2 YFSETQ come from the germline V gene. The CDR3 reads CASSLVTTQSADTQYF. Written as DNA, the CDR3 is TGCGCCAGCAGCTTGGTCACAACCCAGAGCGCGGATACGCAGTATTTT.

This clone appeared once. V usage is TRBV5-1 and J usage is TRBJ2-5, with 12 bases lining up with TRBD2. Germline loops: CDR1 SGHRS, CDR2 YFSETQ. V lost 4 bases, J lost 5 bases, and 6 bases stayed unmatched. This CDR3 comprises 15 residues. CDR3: CASSTTSGSGETQYF. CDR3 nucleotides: TGCGCCAGCAGCACGACTAGCGGGAGTGGCGAGACCCAGTACTTC.

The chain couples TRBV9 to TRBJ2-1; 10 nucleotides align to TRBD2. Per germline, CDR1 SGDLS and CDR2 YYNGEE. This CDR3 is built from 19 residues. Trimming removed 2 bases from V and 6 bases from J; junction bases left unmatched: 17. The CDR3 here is CASSVLPAGGSRGGNEQFF. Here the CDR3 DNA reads TGTGCCAGCAGCGTCCTTCCAGCGGGAGGGTCCAGGGGGGGCAATGAGCAGTTCTTC. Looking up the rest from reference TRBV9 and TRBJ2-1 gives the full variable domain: DSGVTQTPKHLITATGQRVTLRCSPRSGDLSVYWYQQSLDQGLQFLIQYYNGEERAKGNILERFSAQQFPDLHSELNLSSLELGDSALYFCASSVLPAGGSRGGNEQFFGPGTRLTVL.

The CDR3 region has the DNA TGTGCCAGCAGCTTAGGAGAAGGGGTGAACACTGAAGCTTTCTTT. It yields the protein CASSLGEGVNTEAFF. J is TRBJ1-1 and V is TRBV11-1; D perhaps matches TRBD1 (5 bases). CDR3 length: 15 residues. Looked up from germline, CDR1 is SGHAT and CDR2 is FQDESV (reference sequence). The germline V and J ends were trimmed by 1 base and 0 bases, with 9 bases remaining between them.

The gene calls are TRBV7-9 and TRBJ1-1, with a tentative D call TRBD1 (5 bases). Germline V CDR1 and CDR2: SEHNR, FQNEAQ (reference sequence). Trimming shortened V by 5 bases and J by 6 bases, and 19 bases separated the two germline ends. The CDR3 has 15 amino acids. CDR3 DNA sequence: TGTGCCAGCAGCCCGAGTGGGGGGAGGGAGGCTGAAGCTTTCTTT. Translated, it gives CASSPSGGREAEAFF.

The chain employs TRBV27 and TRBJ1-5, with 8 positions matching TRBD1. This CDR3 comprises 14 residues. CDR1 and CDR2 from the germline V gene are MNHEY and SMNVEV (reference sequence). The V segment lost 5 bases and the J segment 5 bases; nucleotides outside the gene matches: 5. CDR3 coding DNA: TGTGCCAGCAGTCCCGGGACAGGTCATCAGCCCCAGCATTTT. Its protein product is CASSPGTGHQPQHF.

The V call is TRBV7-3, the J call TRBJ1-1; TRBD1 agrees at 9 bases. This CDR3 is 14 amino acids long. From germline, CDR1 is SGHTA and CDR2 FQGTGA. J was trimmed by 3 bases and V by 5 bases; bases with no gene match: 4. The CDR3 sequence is CASSMGQGDTEAFF. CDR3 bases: TGTGCCAGCAGCATGGGACAGGGTGACACTGAAGCTTTCTTT.

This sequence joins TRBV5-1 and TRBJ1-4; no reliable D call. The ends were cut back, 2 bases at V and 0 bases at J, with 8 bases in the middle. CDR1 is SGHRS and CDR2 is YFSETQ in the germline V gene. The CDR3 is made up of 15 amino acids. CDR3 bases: TGCGCCAGCAGCTTACGAGGAGCAACTAATGAAAAACTGTTTTTT. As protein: CASSLRGATNEKLFF.

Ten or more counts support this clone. The CDR3 protein is CASRLQGSTEAFF. In nucleotides, the CDR3 is TGTGCCAGCAGACTACAGGGGAGCACTGAAGCTTTCTTT. V and J are TRBV6-5 and TRBJ1-1, with TRBD1 matching 7 bases. The CDR3 covers 13 residues. CDR1 MNHEY and CDR2 SVGAGI come from the germline V gene. V dropped 6 bases and J dropped 4; count of bases not matched to a gene: 5.

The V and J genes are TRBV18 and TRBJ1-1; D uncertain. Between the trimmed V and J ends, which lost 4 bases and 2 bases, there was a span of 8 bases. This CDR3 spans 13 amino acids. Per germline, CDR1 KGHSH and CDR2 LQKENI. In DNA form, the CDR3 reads TGTGCCAGCTCACGGCAGACAAACACTGAAGCTTTCTTT. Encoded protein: CASSRQTNTEAFF.

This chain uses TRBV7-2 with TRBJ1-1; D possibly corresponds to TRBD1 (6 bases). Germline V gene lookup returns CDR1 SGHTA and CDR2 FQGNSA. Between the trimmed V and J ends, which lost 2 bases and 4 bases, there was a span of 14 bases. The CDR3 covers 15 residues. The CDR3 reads CASSLSGGASTEAFF. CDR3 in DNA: TGTGCCAGCAGCTTATCGGGGGGCGCATCCACTGAAGCTTTCTTT.